This T cell receptor beta chain emerged from a study of blood T cell repertoires in COVID-19. As for the study in general: Among Cohort 3 donors, those recovered had two negative PCRs, clearance, or symptom resolution.

All enrollees were roughly 18 to 89 years old and from approximately 24 US areas. The V end lost 1 base, the J end lost 3 bases, and 6 bases lay between the germline ends. The CDR3 has 13 residues. The germline V gene has CDR1 SGHVS and CDR2 FQNEAQ. Using immunoSEQ multiplex PCR, the repertoire was profiled, and TCRdb retains in-frame clones only, with some absent. The sample has hundreds of thousands of clones, roughly nine tenths seen once. Sample: PBMCs or T cells enriched from blood (not recorded which). The TCR comes from a woman in her fifties or sixties in a cohort exposed to, infected with or recovered from COVID-19 (not recorded which). The chain employs TRBV7-8 and TRBJ1-2; D possibly corresponds to TRBD1 (5 bases). The DNA of the CDR3 is TGTGCCAGCAGCTTAGGACAGCACTATGGCTACACCTTC. Translating it yields CASSLGQHYGYTF.